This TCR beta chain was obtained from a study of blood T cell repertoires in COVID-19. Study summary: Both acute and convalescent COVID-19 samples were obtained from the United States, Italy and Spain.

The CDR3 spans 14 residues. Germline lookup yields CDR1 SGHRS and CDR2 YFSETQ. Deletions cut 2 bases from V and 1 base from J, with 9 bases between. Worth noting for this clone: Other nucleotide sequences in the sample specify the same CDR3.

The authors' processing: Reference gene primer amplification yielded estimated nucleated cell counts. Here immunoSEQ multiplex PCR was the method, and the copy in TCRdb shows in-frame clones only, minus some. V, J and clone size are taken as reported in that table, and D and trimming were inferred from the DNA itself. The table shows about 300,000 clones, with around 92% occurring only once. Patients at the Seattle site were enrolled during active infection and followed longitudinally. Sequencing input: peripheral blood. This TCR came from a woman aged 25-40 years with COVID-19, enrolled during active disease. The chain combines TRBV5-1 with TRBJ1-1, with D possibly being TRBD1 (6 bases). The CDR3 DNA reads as TGCGCCAGCAGCTTACAGACAGGGAACACTGAAGCTTTCTTT. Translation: CASSLQTGNTEAFF.